This T cell receptor (beta chain) derives from a study of T cells in Graves' hyperthyroidism and ophthalmopathy. In its sample, this clonotype was seen a few times. Antigen specificity is unknown. What was amplified from RNA transcripts were TCR beta CDR3 regions. First-round RT-PCR targeting the TCR CDR3 was performed with the HTBI primer set. Each CDR3 protein is one row after TCRdb ran MiXCR on the multiplex PCR reads. The table includes 600,000 or so distinct CDR3 sequences, about 14% detected once. Overall study findings and caveats: Ophthalmopathy prediction by the model preceded onset by a median roughly 6 months.

This TCR was sampled from a woman between 50 and 59 years old with Graves' ophthalmopathy. Sequencing was performed on blood.

CDR3 region: CASSSRPAGSTDTQYF. CDR3 DNA: TGTGCCAGCAGCTCACGCCCGGCAGGTAGCACAGATACGCAGTATTTT. J is TRBJ2-3 and V is TRBV9; D not resolved. This CDR3 has 16 amino acids. Trimming took off 4 bases at V and 0 bases at J, with 15 bases between the two ends. Germline-derived CDR1 and CDR2 are SGDLS and YYNGEE.